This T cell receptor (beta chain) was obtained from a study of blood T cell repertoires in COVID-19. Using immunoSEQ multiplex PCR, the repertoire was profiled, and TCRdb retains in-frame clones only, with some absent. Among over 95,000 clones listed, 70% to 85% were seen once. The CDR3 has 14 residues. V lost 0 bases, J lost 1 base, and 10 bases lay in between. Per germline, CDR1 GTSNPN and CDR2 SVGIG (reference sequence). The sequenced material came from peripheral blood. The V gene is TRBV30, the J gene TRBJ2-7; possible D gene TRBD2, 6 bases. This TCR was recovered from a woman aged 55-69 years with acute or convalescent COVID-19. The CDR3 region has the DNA TGTGCCTGGAGTGTCGGGGGAGGATCCTACGAGCAGTACTTC. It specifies CAWSVGGGSYEQYF.